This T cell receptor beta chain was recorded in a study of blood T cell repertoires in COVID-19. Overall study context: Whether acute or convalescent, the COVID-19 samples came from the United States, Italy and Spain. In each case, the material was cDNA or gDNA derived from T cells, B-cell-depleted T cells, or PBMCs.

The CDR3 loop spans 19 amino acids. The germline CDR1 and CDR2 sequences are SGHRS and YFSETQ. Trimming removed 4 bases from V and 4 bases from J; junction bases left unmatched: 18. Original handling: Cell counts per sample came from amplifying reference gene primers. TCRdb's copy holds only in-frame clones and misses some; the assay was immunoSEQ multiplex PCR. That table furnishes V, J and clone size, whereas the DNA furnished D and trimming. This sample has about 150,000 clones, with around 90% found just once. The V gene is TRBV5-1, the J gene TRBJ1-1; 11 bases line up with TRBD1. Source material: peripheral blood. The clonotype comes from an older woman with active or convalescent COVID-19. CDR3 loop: CASSPSGTGGLTGGTEAFF. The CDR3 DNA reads TGCGCCAGCAGCCCGTCCGGGACAGGGGGTTTAACGGGCGGCACTGAAGCTTTCTTT.